These 12 T cell receptor beta chains originate from one sample sequenced in a study of CD8 T cells in ankylosing spondylitis. No antigen is known for these receptors. TCRdb re-called the 5' RACE reads through MiXCR, storing one row per CDR3 protein. The table has about 330,000 distinct CDR3 sequences, under 8.5% seen once. The study's findings and limits: Ankylosing spondylitis blood appeared to carry a characteristic TCR beta motif of roughly eight highly homologous variants.

Sequenced material: blood, either unsorted or a sorted T cell fraction (not recorded which). The receptors here all came from a male donor with ankylosing spondylitis.

As to this clonotype: One end of the junction fails to match germline, which may point to a read error. V usage is TRBV19 and J usage is TRBJ2-4, with 7 bases aligning to TRBD2. The CDR3 spans 16 residues. Germline CDR1 LNHDA, CDR2 SQIVND (reference sequence). Here the CDR3 DNA reads TGTGCCAGTAGTACCGGACTAGATCTAGCCAAAAACATTCTGTACTTC. Residues: CASSTGLDLAKNILYF.

This clonotype appeared a few times. The chain employs TRBV12-3 or TRBV12-4 and TRBJ1-1; no firm D call. The CDR3 is 13 residues long. The V gene lost 5 bases and the J gene lost 3 bases, with 10 bases spanning the gap. For the CDR3, the DNA is TGTGCCAGCAGTACCTACGAGGACACTGAAGCTTTCTTT. Amino acid sequence: CASSTYEDTEAFF.

The CDR3: CASSPPGQGNQPQHF. Written as DNA, the CDR3 is TGTGCCAGTAGTCCGCCGGGACAGGGGAATCAGCCCCAGCATTTT. This rearrangement joins TRBV19 to TRBJ1-5; 10 bases map to TRBD1. Germline CDR1 LNHDA, CDR2 SQIVND (reference sequence). Trimming took 5 bases from V and 4 from J; bases not matched to a gene: 5. The length of the CDR3 is 15 residues. Based on the CDR3 plus reference TRBV19 and TRBJ1-5, the full variable domain is DGGITQSPKYLFRKEGQNVTLSCEQNLNHDAMYWYRQDPGQGLRLIYYSQIVNDFQKGDIAEGYSVSREKKESFPLTVTSAQKNPTAFYLCASSPPGQGNQPQHFGDGTRLSIL.

Of note for this clonotype: The junction departs from germline at one end; a sequencing error may be responsible. J is TRBJ1-4 and V is TRBV12-5; D may be TRBD1 (6 bases). The length of the CDR3 is 16 residues. In germline, CDR1 is LGHNT, CDR2 FRNRAP. CDR3 DNA: TGTACTAGTGGTTTGGTACTGGGGGGCGCCGATGAAAAACTGTTTTTT. Translating it yields CTSGLVLGGADEKLFF.

There are a few counts of this clonotype. The gene calls are TRBV5-6 and TRBJ2-2; 7 nucleotides match TRBD2. The CDR3 consists of 15 residues. Germline CDR1 reads SGHDT; CDR2 reads YYEEEE. The V gene end was trimmed by 2 bases and the J gene end by 3 bases; junction bases not matched to a gene: 4. CDR3 residues: CASSLGLGDTGELFF. The CDR3 nucleotides are TGTGCCAGCAGCTTAGGACTAGGGGACACCGGGGAGCTGTTTTTT.

Ten or more counts support this clonotype. J is TRBJ1-6 and V is TRBV12-3 or TRBV12-4; D might be TRBD1 (5 bases). The CDR3 covers 14 residues. The germline V and J ends were trimmed by 6 bases and 2 bases, with 8 bases remaining between them. CDR3 loop: CASRRGAYNSPLHF. CDR3 sequence (DNA): TGTGCCAGCAGGAGGGGAGCCTATAATTCACCCCTCCACTTT.

This clonotype was detected ten times or more. V usage is TRBV5-1 and J usage is TRBJ2-3, with TRBD2 identical over 12 bases. The CDR3 length is 15 residues. Unmatched junction bases numbered 3, after V lost 2 bases and J lost 5 bases. Germline V lookup: CDR1 SGHRS, CDR2 YFSETQ. Here the CDR3 DNA reads TGCGCCAGCAGCTTCGGACTAGCGGGGATAGATACGCAGTATTTT. The encoded protein is CASSFGLAGIDTQYF.

This sequence joins TRBV6-1 and TRBJ1-4; 10 positions agree with TRBD1. V was clipped by 6 bases and J by 0 bases; unmatched bases: 1. Germline V gene sequence: CDR1 MNHNS, CDR2 SASEGT. The CDR3 runs 15 residues. The CDR3 nucleotides are TGTGCCAGCAGGGACAGGGGGGCAACTAATGAAAAACTGTTTTTT. Protein sequence: CASRDRGATNEKLFF.

CDR3 DNA: TGCGCCAGCAGCCAAGATCTCGGCAGGGTGGTCCAGCCCCAGCATTTT. Protein sequence: CASSQDLGRVVQPQHF. This rearrangement joins TRBV4-3 to TRBJ1-5; weak D call: TRBD1 (5 bases). Trimming removed 0 bases from V and 7 bases from J, with 16 bases in between. This CDR3 region has 16 residues. The germline V gene encodes CDR1 LGHNA and CDR2 YSLEER.

J is TRBJ1-2 and V is TRBV7-9, with a possible D match to TRBD1 (5 bases). The CDR3 is 16 residues long. V shed 1 base and J shed 6 bases, with 18 bases lying between them. Germline V CDR1 and CDR2: SEHNR, FQNEAQ (reference sequence). CDR3: CASSLGAAGLGHGYTF. The CDR3 bases are TGTGCCAGCAGCTTAGGTGCAGCAGGGCTGGGGCATGGCTACACCTTC.

The chain couples TRBV28 to TRBJ2-7; 7 bases align to TRBD1. This CDR3 has 14 amino acids. Per the germline V gene, CDR1 is MDHEN and CDR2 is SYDVKM. The trim removed 5 bases at V and 7 bases at J, leaving 11 bases unmatched. CDR3 sequence: CASSPTTGLGEQYF. The CDR3 DNA follows: TGTGCCAGCAGTCCGACGACAGGGCTGGGGGAGCAGTACTTC.

The V call is TRBV11-2, the J call TRBJ2-1, with D perhaps TRBD2 (6 bases). The V and J ends lost 1 base and 5 bases respectively, with 12 bases between them. The CDR3 covers 15 residues. CDR1 and CDR2 (germline): SGHAT, FQNNGV. CDR3 residues: CASSLGGGPNNEQFF. CDR3 sequence (DNA): TGTGCCAGCAGCTTAGGGGGAGGACCTAACAATGAGCAGTTCTTC.